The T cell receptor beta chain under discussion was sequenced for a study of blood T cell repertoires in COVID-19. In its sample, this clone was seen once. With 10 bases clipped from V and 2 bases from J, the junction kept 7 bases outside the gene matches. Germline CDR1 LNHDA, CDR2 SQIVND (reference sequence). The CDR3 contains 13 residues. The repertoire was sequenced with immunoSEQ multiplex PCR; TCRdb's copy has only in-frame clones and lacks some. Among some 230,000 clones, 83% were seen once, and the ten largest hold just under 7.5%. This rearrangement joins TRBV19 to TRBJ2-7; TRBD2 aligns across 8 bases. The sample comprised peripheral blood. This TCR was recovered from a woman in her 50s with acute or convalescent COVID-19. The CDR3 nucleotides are TGTGCCACAGGGACTAGGGCCCCCTACGAGCAGTACTTC. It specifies CATGTRAPYEQYF.